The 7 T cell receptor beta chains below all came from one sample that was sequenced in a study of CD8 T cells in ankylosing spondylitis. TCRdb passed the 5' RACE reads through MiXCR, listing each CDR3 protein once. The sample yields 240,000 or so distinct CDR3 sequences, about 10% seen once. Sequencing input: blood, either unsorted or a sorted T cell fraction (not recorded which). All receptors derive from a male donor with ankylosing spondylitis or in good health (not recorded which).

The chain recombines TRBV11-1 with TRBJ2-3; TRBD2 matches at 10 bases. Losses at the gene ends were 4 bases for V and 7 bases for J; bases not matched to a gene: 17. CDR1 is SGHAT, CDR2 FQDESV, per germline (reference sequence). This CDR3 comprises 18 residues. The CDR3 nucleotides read TGTGCCAGCAGCTCTAGGAGCGGGGGGGCGAGAGTATGGAATACGCAGTATTTT. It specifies CASSSRSGGARVWNTQYF.

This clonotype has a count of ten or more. CDR3 sequence reads: CSARDTNTDTQYF. The CDR3 nucleotides read TGCAGTGCTAGGGACACTAACACAGATACGCAGTATTTT. This chain connects TRBV20-1 to TRBJ2-3, with D possibly TRBD1 on 5 matching bases. The CDR3 length is 13 residues. The V and J ends lost 3 bases and 2 bases respectively, with 9 bases between them. CDR1 and CDR2 from the germline V gene are DFQATT and SNEGSKA (reference sequence).

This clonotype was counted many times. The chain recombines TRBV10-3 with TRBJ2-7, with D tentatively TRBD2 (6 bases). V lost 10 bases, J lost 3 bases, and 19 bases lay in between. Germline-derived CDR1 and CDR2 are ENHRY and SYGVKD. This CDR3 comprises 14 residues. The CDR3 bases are TGTGCCACCCAACCGGGACTCCGAGGCTACGAGCAGTACTTC. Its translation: CATQPGLRGYEQYF.

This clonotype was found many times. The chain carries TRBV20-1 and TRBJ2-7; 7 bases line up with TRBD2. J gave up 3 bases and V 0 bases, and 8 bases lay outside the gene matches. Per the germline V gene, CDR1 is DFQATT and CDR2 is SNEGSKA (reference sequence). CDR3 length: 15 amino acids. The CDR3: CSARDGSSGDYEQYF. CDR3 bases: TGCAGTGCTAGAGATGGGTCTAGCGGAGACTACGAGCAGTACTTC.

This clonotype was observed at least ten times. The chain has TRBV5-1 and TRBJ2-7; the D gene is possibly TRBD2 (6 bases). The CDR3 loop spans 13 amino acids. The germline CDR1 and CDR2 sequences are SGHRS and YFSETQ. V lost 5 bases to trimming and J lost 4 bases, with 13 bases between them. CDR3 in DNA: TGCGCCAGCAGTTCCGGCGGGGAGTACGAGCAGTACTTC. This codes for CASSSGGEYEQYF.

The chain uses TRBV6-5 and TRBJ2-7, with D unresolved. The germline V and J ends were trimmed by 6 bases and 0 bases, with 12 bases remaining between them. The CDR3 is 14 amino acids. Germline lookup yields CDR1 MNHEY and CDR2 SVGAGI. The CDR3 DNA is TGTGCCAGCAGCCGCCCCCAGCGCTCCTACGAGCAGTACTTC. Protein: CASSRPQRSYEQYF.

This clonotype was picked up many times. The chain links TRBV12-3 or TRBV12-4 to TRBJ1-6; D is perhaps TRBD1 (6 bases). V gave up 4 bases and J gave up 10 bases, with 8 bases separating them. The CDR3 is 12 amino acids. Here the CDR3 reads CASSSTGSPLHF. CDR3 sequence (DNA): TGTGCCAGCAGTTCGACAGGATCACCCCTCCACTTT.